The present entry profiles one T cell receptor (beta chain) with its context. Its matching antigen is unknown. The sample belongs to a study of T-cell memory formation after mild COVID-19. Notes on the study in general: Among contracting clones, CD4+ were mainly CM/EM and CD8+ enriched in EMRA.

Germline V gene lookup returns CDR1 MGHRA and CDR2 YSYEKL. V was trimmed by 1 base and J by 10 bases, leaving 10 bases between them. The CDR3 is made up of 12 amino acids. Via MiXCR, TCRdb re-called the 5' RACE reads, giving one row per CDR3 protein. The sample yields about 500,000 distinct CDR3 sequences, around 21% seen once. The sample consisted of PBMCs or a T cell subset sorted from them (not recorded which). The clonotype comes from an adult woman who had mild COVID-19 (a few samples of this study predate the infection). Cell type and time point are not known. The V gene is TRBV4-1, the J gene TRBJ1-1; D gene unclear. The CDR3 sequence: CASSQVPGGAFF. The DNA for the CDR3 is TGCGCCAGCAGCCAAGTGCCGGGTGGAGCTTTCTTT.